The 8 T cell receptor beta chains presented below share a single source sample, sequenced in a study of T-cell memory formation after mild COVID-19. TCRdb reprocessed the 5' RACE reads via MiXCR and lists one record per CDR3 protein. The data show fewer than 300,000 distinct CDR3 sequences, with 16% seen just once and more than 20% held by the top ten. Sequenced sample: PBMCs or a T cell subset sorted from them (not recorded which). These receptor sequences come from a young man who had mild COVID-19 (a few samples of this study predate the infection). Cell type and time point are not known.

With regard to this clonotype: A much more abundant neighbour one base away suggests this may be a read error. The V call is TRBV4-1, the J call TRBJ2-1; D is possibly TRBD1 (6 bases). Germline values: CDR1 MGHRA, CDR2 YSYEKL. V was pared by 3 bases and J by 10 bases, with 19 bases between. The CDR3 spans 15 residues. In DNA, the CDR3 is TGCGCCAGCAGCCAGTACTTGCCAGGGGTGCACGAGCAGTTCTTC. Residues: CASSQYLPGVHEQFF.

This rearrangement joins TRBV7-9 to TRBJ1-3; maybe TRBD1 (5 bases). The V and J ends lost 5 bases and 4 bases respectively, with 15 bases between them. The CDR3 runs to 15 residues. CDR1 is SEHNR, CDR2 FQNEAQ, per germline (reference sequence). The CDR3 protein is CASSRPSRAGNTIYF. DNA for the CDR3: TGTGCCAGCAGCCGACCATCCAGGGCCGGAAACACCATATATTTT. The whole variable domain, remainder taken from reference TRBV7-9 and TRBJ1-3, is DTGVSQNPRHKITKRGQNVTFRCDPISEHNRLYWYRQTLGQGPEFLTYFQNEAQLEKSRLLSDRFSAERPKGSFSTLEIQRTEQGDSAMYLCASSRPSRAGNTIYFGEGSWLTVV.

The CDR3 is CASSLISMSNEQFF. In DNA form, the CDR3 reads TGTGCCAGCAGCTTAATTAGTATGAGCAATGAGCAGTTCTTC. The rearrangement joins TRBV7-3 to TRBJ2-1; D gene uncertain. The CDR3 is 14 amino acids. Trimming left V 1 base short and J 6 bases short, with 10 bases between. The germline gives CDR1 SGHTA, CDR2 FQGTGA.

This clonotype was found a few times. This chain connects TRBV12-3 or TRBV12-4 to TRBJ1-6; D gene uncertain. CDR3 length: 15 amino acids. Trimming took off 5 bases at V and 6 bases at J, with 14 bases between the two ends. CDR3 sequence reads: CASSPYVGSNSPLHF. CDR3 bases: TGTGCCAGCAGTCCATACGTCGGGAGTAATTCACCCCTCCACTTT.

This clonotype was recorded a few times. The chain uses TRBV20-1 and TRBJ2-1, with 10 bases aligning to TRBD1. CDR1 and CDR2 (germline): DFQATT, SNEGSKA (reference sequence). After removal of 5 bases from V and 6 bases from J, the junction contained 4 bases not matched to a gene. The CDR3 is made up of 13 amino acids. CDR3 loop: CSAARTGGNEQFF. DNA for the CDR3: TGCAGTGCTGCACGGACAGGGGGCAATGAGCAGTTCTTC.

This chain joins TRBV3-1 and TRBJ1-4; tentatively, D is TRBD1 (6 bases). Germline-derived CDR1 and CDR2 are LGHDT and YNNKEL (reference sequence). This CDR3 comprises 14 residues. Trimming took 5 bases from V and 7 from J, leaving 14 bases between them. The CDR3 DNA reads TGTGCCAGCAGCTCACGGACAGAGGGTGAAAAACTGTTTTTT. This codes for CASSSRTEGEKLFF.

This clonotype has a single count. The chain has TRBV15 and TRBJ2-5, with a possible D match to TRBD2 (5 bases). V was clipped by 3 bases and J by 2 bases, with 10 bases between them. The germline V gene has CDR1 LNHNV and CDR2 YYDKDF (reference sequence). This CDR3 comprises 14 residues. DNA of the CDR3: TGTGCCACCAGCAGTAGACTATCTCAAGAGACCCAGTACTTC. This gives the protein CATSSRLSQETQYF.

About this clonotype: A much larger clone differs by one base, so this may be a read error. The CDR3 region has the DNA TGTGCCAGCAGCTTAGTCGGATGGGGTCGGAATGAGCAGTTCTTC. As protein: CASSLVGWGRNEQFF. The rearrangement links TRBV7-2 to TRBJ2-1, with D unresolved. CDR1 SGHTA and CDR2 FQGNSA come from the germline V gene. The CDR3 is 15 amino acids. Trimming took off 1 base at V and 7 bases at J, with 14 bases between the two ends. Variable domain in full (rest from reference TRBV7-2 and TRBJ2-1): GAGVSQSPSNKVTEKGKDVELRCDPISGHTALYWYRQSLGQGLEFLIYFQGNSAPDKSGLPSDRFSAERTGGSVSTLTIQRTQQEDSAVYLCASSLVGWGRNEQFFGPGTRLTVL.